This T cell receptor (beta chain) was identified in a study of patients and donors after allogeneic stem cell transplantation. TCRdb re-called the RT-PCR reads with MiXCR, one entry per CDR3 protein. The sample carries tens of thousands of distinct CDR3 sequences, 26% recorded once. This CDR3 region has 17 residues. The V gene's germline CDR1 is MDHEN and CDR2 SYDVKM. Trimming left V 6 bases short and J 4 bases short, with 21 bases between. This receptor was obtained from a human donor who was either an allogeneic HSCT recipient or a stem cell or donor lymphocyte infusion donor (not recorded which). It is not recorded whose cells these are; they may come from a transplant donor. The genes are TRBV28 and TRBJ2-2, with D possibly TRBD1 on 7 matching bases. Sequencing was done on a sample of blood, either unsorted or a sorted T cell fraction (not recorded which). The DNA of the CDR3 is TGTGCCAGCAGCCACCCCGGCGGGACAGTAAGCACCGGGGAGCTGTTTTTT. As protein: CASSHPGGTVSTGELFF.